This TCR beta chain was captured by sequencing in a study of T-cell memory formation after mild COVID-19. Study summary: The TCR clusters were mostly specific to one donor. Notes on the study in general: Contracting clones from day 15 to 85 had balanced CD4/CD8; later expanders favoured CD4+.

This clonotype was observed a few times. Its antigen is currently unknown. TCRdb passed the 5' RACE reads through MiXCR, listing each CDR3 protein once. Of over 450,000 distinct CDR3 sequences detected, roughly 22% appear once; the ten largest clones hold around 13%. Germline V gives CDR1 SEHNR, CDR2 FQNEAQ (reference sequence). The CDR3 is 16 amino acids. Losses at the gene ends were 4 bases for V and 2 bases for J; bases not matched to a gene: 3. Sequences were obtained from PBMCs or a T cell subset sorted from them (not recorded which). The chain joins TRBV7-9 to TRBJ2-3; 13 nucleotides align to TRBD2. The receptor was isolated from an adult woman who had mild COVID-19 (a few samples of this study predate the infection). Cell type and time point are not known. The CDR3 loop is CASSSGLAGDTDTQYF. The CDR3 DNA reads as TGTGCCAGCAGCTCTGGACTAGCGGGGGACACAGATACGCAGTATTTT. Variable domain in full (rest from reference TRBV7-9 and TRBJ2-3): DTGVSQNPRHKITKRGQNVTFRCDPISEHNRLYWYRQTLGQGPEFLTYFQNEAQLEKSRLLSDRFSAERPKGSFSTLEIQRTEQGDSAMYLCASSSGLAGDTDTQYFGPGTRLTVL.